This TCR beta chain was obtained from a study of neurological immune-mediated disorders. Study-level findings and limits: There were no CDR3 amino acid sequences shared by expanded clones across subjects, a result suggesting private repertoires in all groups.

Time point: longitudinal time-point 1 (baseline). Source material was 2 million unsorted PBMCs, stored at -80 °C in RNAlater. MiXCR, run by TCRdb on the 5' RACE reads, gives a single entry per CDR3 protein. The table records tens of thousands of distinct CDR3 sequences, roughly 10% of them present only once. The sample holds many counts of this clonotype. Its antigen is not identified. Per germline, CDR1 SGDLS and CDR2 YYNGEE. The CDR3 is 17 amino acids. V gave up 4 bases and J gave up 1 base, with 20 bases separating them. The sequenced material came from PBMCs. The TCR comes from a male donor with HTLV-1-associated myelopathy (HAM/TSP). The chain carries TRBV9 and TRBJ2-5, with D unresolved. CDR3 sequence (DNA): TGTGCCAGCAGCCCCCGCCCGGACCAAAGGACCCAAGAGACCCAGTACTTC. Residues: CASSPRPDQRTQETQYF.